Given below is one TCR beta chain in context. Its antigen is currently unknown. CDR1 and CDR2 (germline): SEHNR, FQNEAQ (reference sequence). CDR3 length equals 15 residues. With 1 base clipped from V and 11 bases from J, the junction kept 12 bases outside the gene matches. These data come from a study of cytomegalovirus exposure and HLA in healthy donors. Broader study findings: The study flagged about 150 TCR beta chains as cytomegalovirus-associated.

Primers for the PCR totalled 60 Vbeta and 13 Jbeta. Measured with immunoSEQ multiplex PCR; TCRdb has only the in-frame clones, and not every one. The profile shows approximately 190,000 clones, 80% to 90% of them singletons. This clonotype was obtained from a young man in good health and CMV-seronegative. The specimen was PBMCs. This chain joins TRBV7-9 and TRBJ2-5; 8 positions agree with TRBD2. The CDR3 coding sequence is TGTGCCAGCAGCTTAGAAATAGCGGGGCCGAAGGTGCAGTACTTC. Protein product: CASSLEIAGPKVQYF.